The 8 T cell receptor beta chains below were found in one sample sequenced in a study of blood T cell repertoires in COVID-19. TCRdb's table, derived via immunoSEQ multiplex PCR, lists solely in-frame clones and lacks some. This table has 95,000 to 150,000 clones, 79% appearing once. Sequences were obtained from peripheral blood. The receptors derive from a woman of 80 years or more with acute or convalescent COVID-19.

The rearrangement uses TRBV4-3 and TRBJ2-2; tentative D call: TRBD2 (6 bases). V shed 1 base and J shed 1 base, with 10 bases lying between them. The CDR3 runs to 16 residues. Germline assignment: CDR1 LGHNA and CDR2 YSLEER. As DNA, the CDR3 is TGCGCCAGCAGCCAAGCCTTCGGGGGGAACACCGGGGAGCTGTTTTTT. It encodes CASSQAFGGNTGELFF.

The chain recombines TRBV7-2 with TRBJ1-4; D may be TRBD1 (5 bases). The germline V gene encodes CDR1 SGHTA and CDR2 FQGNSA. V lost 6 bases and J 8 bases, leaving 19 bases between the germline ends. This CDR3 has 15 residues. CDR3 bases: TGTGCCAGCAGTTCCCTTGGACAACCGGGCGAAAAACTGTTTTTT. Protein: CASSSLGQPGEKLFF.

CDR3: CATRPSRGPNQPQHF. As DNA, the CDR3 is TGTGCCACCCGCCCCAGCAGGGGGCCCAATCAGCCCCAGCATTTT. J is TRBJ1-5 and V is TRBV19, with TRBD1 matching over 8 bases. With V trimmed by 10 bases and J by 3 bases, 11 bases remained unmatched. The CDR3 runs to 15 residues. Germline V gene sequence: CDR1 LNHDA, CDR2 SQIVND (reference sequence).

The V and J genes are TRBV19 and TRBJ1-2; 10 bases match TRBD1. This CDR3 spans 14 amino acids. The V gene end was trimmed by 5 bases and the J gene end by 8 bases; junction bases not matched to a gene: 8. The germline V gene encodes CDR1 LNHDA and CDR2 SQIVND (reference sequence). Written as DNA, the CDR3 is TGTGCCAGTAGTGTGACAGGGGGCGCGAGAGGCTACACCTTC. Amino acids: CASSVTGGARGYTF.

The chain employs TRBV28 and TRBJ1-4; the D gene is possibly TRBD1 (5 bases). The CDR3 sequence is 14 residues long. Germline CDR1 reads MDHEN; CDR2 reads SYDVKM. V dropped 3 bases and J dropped 10 bases, with 15 bases sitting between them. The CDR3 loop reads CASSLVQEGVKLFF. In DNA form, the CDR3 reads TGTGCCAGCAGTTTGGTACAGGAAGGAGTAAAACTGTTTTTT.

This clone showed up just once. This chain links TRBV28 with TRBJ1-1; D gene unclear. Germline V gives CDR1 MDHEN, CDR2 SYDVKM. Trimming took 3 bases from V and 7 from J, leaving 15 bases between them. The CDR3 runs to 14 residues. CDR3 amino acids: CASSFSDRRGEAFF. CDR3 sequence (DNA): TGTGCCAGCAGTTTCTCTGACCGACGGGGTGAAGCTTTCTTT.

This clone was seen a few times. V is TRBV5-1 and J is TRBJ1-4; 7 bases map to TRBD1. The germline V gene encodes CDR1 SGHRS and CDR2 YFSETQ. Trimming took 4 bases from V and 8 from J; bases not matched to a gene: 5. This CDR3 has 13 amino acids. CDR3 nucleotide sequence: TGCGCCAGCAGCCCAGGGGGAGAAGAAAAACTGTTTTTT. Protein: CASSPGGEEKLFF.

The chain has TRBV28 and TRBJ2-1, with TRBD2 as a possible D gene (6 bases). The V and J ends lost 2 bases and 5 bases respectively, with 13 bases between them. CDR3 length equals 15 residues. Germline CDR1 is MDHEN and CDR2 is SYDVKM. The CDR3 here is CASSLARGGNNEQFF. CDR3 bases: TGTGCCAGCAGTTTAGCCCGCGGAGGGAACAATGAGCAGTTCTTC.